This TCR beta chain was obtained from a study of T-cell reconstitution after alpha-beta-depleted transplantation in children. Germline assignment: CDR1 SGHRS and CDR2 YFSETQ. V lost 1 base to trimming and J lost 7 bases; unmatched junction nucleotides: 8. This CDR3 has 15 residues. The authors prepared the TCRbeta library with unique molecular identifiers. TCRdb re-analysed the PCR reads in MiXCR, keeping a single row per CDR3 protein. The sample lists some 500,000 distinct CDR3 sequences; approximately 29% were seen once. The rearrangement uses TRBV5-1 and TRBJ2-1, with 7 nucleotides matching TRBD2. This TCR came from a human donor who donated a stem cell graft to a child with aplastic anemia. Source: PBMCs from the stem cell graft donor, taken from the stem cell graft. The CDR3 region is CASSLPGGTYNEQFF. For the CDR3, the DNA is TGCGCCAGCAGCTTGCCGGGAGGTACTTATAATGAGCAGTTCTTC. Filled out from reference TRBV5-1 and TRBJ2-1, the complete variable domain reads KAGVTQTPRYLIKTRGQQVTLSCSPISGHRSVSWYQQTPGQGLQFLFEYFSETQRNKGNFPGRFSGRQFSNSRSEMNVSTLELGDSALYLCASSLPGGTYNEQFFGPGTRLTVL.